These 32 T cell receptor beta chains were sequenced from one sample in a study of T cells in Graves' hyperthyroidism and ophthalmopathy (dated by TCRdb to about 2019). The library was generated by multiplex PCR. These reads were obtained on an Illumina HiSeq 2000. TCR beta CDR3 regions were amplified from RNA transcripts. The TCR CDR3 was subjected to a first round of RT-PCR using the HTBI primer set and the Qiagen OneStep RT-PCR kit. TCRdb reworked the public reads: Q25 trimming with fastp, MiXCR clone assembly, productive beta chains retained. For every CDR3 protein sequence, its rows merge into one entry that carries the most common genes and DNA. The sample yields around 530,000 distinct CDR3 sequences; 15% to 20% were counted once. The ten largest clonotypes hold under 20% of the sample. Sequencing used blood. These receptors came from a woman between 18 and 30 years old with Graves' ophthalmopathy.

This clonotype showed up many times. This rearrangement joins TRBV6-2 or TRBV6-3 to TRBJ1-1, with D possibly being TRBD1 (6 bases). V gave up 6 bases and J gave up 1 base, with 12 bases separating them. Germline loops: CDR1 MNHEY, CDR2 SVGEGT. This CDR3 has 14 residues. The CDR3 loop reads CASSSGDKNTEAFF. The CDR3 nucleotides are TGTGCCAGCAGCTCAGGGGACAAGAACACTGAAGCTTTCTTT.

This clonotype showed up many times. The chain carries TRBV10-3 and TRBJ1-1; 8 bases align to TRBD1. V lost 8 bases to trimming and J lost 1 base; unmatched junction nucleotides: 9. Germline V CDR1 and CDR2: ENHRY, SYGVKD. The CDR3 is 15 residues long. CDR3 sequence reads: CAIASSGTGNTEAFF. In DNA form, the CDR3 reads TGTGCCATCGCTTCCTCCGGGACAGGGAACACTGAAGCTTTCTTT.

As regards this clonotype: One end of the junction varies from germline; a read error may be responsible. The V call is TRBV11-2, the J call TRBJ1-2, with D perhaps TRBD1 (5 bases). The CDR3 has 16 residues. CDR1 and CDR2 from the germline V gene are SGHAT and FQNNGV. CDR3: CASSLAISRDNYGYAF. CDR3 bases: TGTGCCAGCAGCTTAGCGATCTCCAGGGATAACTATGGCTACGCCTTC. Supplemented by reference TRBV11-2 and TRBJ1-2, the full variable domain reads EAGVAQSPRYKIIEKRQSVAFWCNPISGHATLYWYQQILGQGPKLLIQFQNNGVVDDSQLPKDRFSAERLKGVDSTLKIQPAKLEDSAVYLCASSLAISRDNYGYAFGSGTRLTVV.

This clonotype was detected a few times. The rearrangement joins TRBV6-1 to TRBJ1-1, with TRBD1 as a possible D gene (6 bases). Trimming took 8 bases from V and 1 from J, leaving 11 bases between them. The germline CDR1 and CDR2 sequences are MNHNS and SASEGT. The CDR3 extends over 13 amino acids. CDR3 nucleotides: TGTGCCAGCGGTCTACAGGGGAACACTGAAGCTTTCTTT. Protein sequence: CASGLQGNTEAFF.

This clonotype was seen ten or more times. This chain joins TRBV5-1 and TRBJ1-2; a possible D gene is TRBD1 (6 bases). Germline loops: CDR1 SGHRS, CDR2 YFSETQ. CDR3 size: 15 residues. Trimming left V 0 bases short and J 2 bases short, with 11 bases between. CDR3: CASSLDFRGNYGYTF. CDR3 sequence (DNA): TGCGCCAGCAGCTTGGATTTCAGGGGAAACTATGGCTACACCTTC.

This clonotype was observed once. The CDR3 bases are TGCAGTGCACCCGACAGGGCGAACACCGGGGAGCTGTTTTTT. It codes for CSAPDRANTGELFF. The chain joins TRBV20-1 to TRBJ2-2; TRBD1 matches 7 bases. The germline V gene has CDR1 DFQATT and CDR2 SNEGSKA (reference sequence). The junction had 4 bases not matched to a gene; V was cut back by 6 bases and J by 0 bases. The CDR3 has 14 residues.

This clonotype was recorded at least ten times. V is TRBV20-1 and J is TRBJ2-5; TRBD2 matches 14 bases. The germline V gene has CDR1 DFQATT and CDR2 SNEGSKA (reference sequence). Germline trimming cut 1 base from V and 4 bases from J; bases unmatched to any gene: 5. This CDR3 comprises 16 residues. The CDR3 DNA is TGCAGTGCTAGAGTGGAGACTAGCGGGAGGGGAGAGACCCAGTACTTC. This sequence encodes CSARVETSGRGETQYF.

A word on this clonotype: A much larger clone sits a single nucleotide away, making a read error possible. The V and J genes are TRBV5-6 and TRBJ2-5; 7 bases match TRBD2. The germline CDR1 and CDR2 sequences are SGHDT and YYEEEE. V dropped 2 bases and J dropped 1; count of bases not matched to a gene: 8. This CDR3 is 16 amino acids long. In DNA, the CDR3 is TGTGCCAGCAGCTTTTTGCTGTGGGAGGGCCAAGAGACCCAGTACTTC. Translation: CASSFLLWEGQETQYF.

This clonotype was detected a few times. The chain employs TRBV12-5 and TRBJ1-1, with 10 bases fitting TRBD1. This CDR3 is 13 amino acids long. Germline trimming cut 6 bases from V and 4 bases from J; bases unmatched to any gene: 2. Germline V gives CDR1 LGHNT, CDR2 FRNRAP. The CDR3 here is CASGWDRGTEAFF. CDR3 DNA: TGTGCTAGTGGATGGGACAGGGGCACTGAAGCTTTCTTT. Filled out from reference TRBV12-5 and TRBJ1-1, the complete variable domain reads DARVTQTPRHKVTEMGQEVTMRCQPILGHNTVFWYRQTMMQGLELLAYFRNRAPLDDSGMPKDRFSAEMPDATLATLKIQPSEPRDSAVYFCASGWDRGTEAFFGQGTRLTVV.

The CDR3 nucleotides read TGTGCCAGGACTAGCGGGGGGTTCCAAGAGACCCAGTACTTC. Translating gives CARTSGGFQETQYF. V gene TRBV27 combines with J gene TRBJ2-5, with 13 bases identical to TRBD2. The germline gives CDR1 MNHEY, CDR2 SMNVEV (reference sequence). V was clipped by 9 bases and J by 1 base; unmatched bases: 2. The CDR3 runs to 14 residues.

The gene calls are TRBV5-1 and TRBJ2-7, with TRBD2 matching over 9 bases. The germline V gene encodes CDR1 SGHRS and CDR2 YFSETQ. V was clipped by 0 bases and J by 7 bases; unmatched bases: 5. CDR3 length: 14 residues. The CDR3 loop is CASSLERGAREQYF. In DNA form, the CDR3 reads TGCGCCAGCAGCTTGGAGCGGGGGGCCCGGGAGCAGTACTTC.

The chain joins TRBV15 to TRBJ1-5; possibly TRBD1 for D (6 bases). Germline lookup yields CDR1 LNHNV and CDR2 YYDKDF (reference sequence). CDR3 length equals 12 residues. Trimming stripped 3 bases from V and 7 bases from J, with 7 bases between. CDR3 in amino acids: CATSRRGQPQHF. CDR3 DNA: TGTGCCACCAGCAGGAGGGGGCAGCCCCAGCATTTT. Together with reference TRBV15 and TRBJ1-5, the CDR3 gives the full variable domain: DAMVIQNPRYQVTQFGKPVTLSCSQTLNHNVMYWYQQKSSQAPKLLFHYYDKDFNNEADTPDNFQSRRPNTSFCFLDIRSPGLGDTAMYLCATSRRGQPQHFGDGTRLSIL.

This clonotype was picked up many times. This chain connects TRBV24-1 to TRBJ1-1, with D maybe TRBD1 (5 bases). The V gene's germline CDR1 is KGHDR and CDR2 SFDVKD. The CDR3 has 11 amino acids. The V end was cut by 7 bases, the J end by 4 bases, with 6 bases between. The CDR3 DNA reads TGTGCCACCAGCCAGGGCACTGAAGCTTTCTTT. This encodes CATSQGTEAFF.

Comment on this clonotype: A clone one base away is much larger, so this may be a read error. The chain carries TRBV5-1 and TRBJ1-6; 7 bases are a match to TRBD1. CDR3 length: 17 amino acids. From germline, CDR1 is SGHRS and CDR2 YFSETQ. The CDR3 protein is CASSLDLNRGRNSPPHF. CDR3 in DNA: TGCGCCAGCAGCTTGGACCTCAACAGGGGCAGAAATTCACCCCCCCACTTT.

This clonotype was picked up many times. V gene TRBV4-2 combines with J gene TRBJ2-7; D is uncertain. The V end lost 5 bases, the J end lost 3 bases, and 17 bases lay between the germline ends. This CDR3 is built from 15 residues. CDR1 is LGHNA and CDR2 is YNFKEQ in the germline V gene. This CDR3 is CASSTRNAPLYEQYF. Written as DNA, the CDR3 is TGTGCCAGCAGCACCCGAAATGCGCCCCTCTACGAGCAGTACTTC.

In its sample, this clonotype was seen many times. The chain uses TRBV5-1 and TRBJ2-3; no clear D. Germline V CDR1 and CDR2: SGHRS, YFSETQ. Trimming cost V 0 bases and J 2 bases, with 7 bases left between them. The CDR3 has 14 amino acids. Here the CDR3 DNA reads TGCGCCAGCAGCTTGGCCAGGACCACAGATACGCAGTATTTT. Translation gives CASSLARTTDTQYF.

Notes on this clonotype: A much larger clone is a single base away; this may be a read error. The rearrangement joins TRBV27 to TRBJ2-5; the match to TRBD1 covers 8 bases. CDR1 is MNHEY and CDR2 is SMNVEV in the germline V gene (reference sequence). This CDR3 has 15 residues. J lost 7 bases, V lost 5 bases, and 12 bases had no gene match. In DNA form, the CDR3 reads TGTGCCAGCAGTACCCGGACAGGGATTATACGGACCCAGTACTTC. Translating gives CASSTRTGIIRTQYF.

This clonotype showed up many times. The rearrangement uses TRBV5-5 and TRBJ1-2; 9 bases agree with TRBD1. Trimming cost V 4 bases and J 4 bases; bases outside gene matches: 11. The germline V gene has CDR1 SGHKS and CDR2 YYEKEE (reference sequence). This CDR3 region has 16 residues. CDR3 nucleotide sequence: TGTGCCAGCAGCCCCCTAACGGGACAGGGACCCTATGGCTACACCTTC. Its protein is CASSPLTGQGPYGYTF.

This clonotype was counted a few times. This chain links TRBV4-1 with TRBJ1-3; D unresolved. V lost 2 bases, J lost 4 bases, and 9 bases lay in between. The germline gives CDR1 MGHRA, CDR2 YSYEKL. The CDR3 runs 14 residues. This chain's CDR3 is CASSQLSQGNTIYF. The CDR3 nucleotides read TGCGCCAGCAGCCAACTCAGCCAGGGAAACACCATATATTTT.

The sample holds a few counts of this clonotype. This chain links TRBV29-1 with TRBJ2-1; no clear D gene. CDR1 is SQVTM and CDR2 is ANQGSEA in the germline V gene. This CDR3 comprises 14 residues. V lost 5 bases and J 1 base, leaving 12 bases between the germline ends. CDR3 sequence reads: CSVSLGFSYNEQFF. CDR3 sequence (DNA): TGCAGCGTTTCCCTCGGGTTTTCCTACAATGAGCAGTTCTTC.

This clonotype showed up many times. The chain links TRBV28 to TRBJ1-6, with 7 bases aligning to TRBD1. The germline V gene encodes CDR1 MDHEN and CDR2 SYDVKM. The CDR3 spans 13 residues. V shed 9 bases and J 9 bases; nucleotides not matched to a gene: 8. The CDR3, as DNA: TGTGCCAGTCACCGGGACAGTCTTTCACCCCTCCACTTT. This sequence encodes CASHRDSLSPLHF.

Turning to this clonotype: A much larger clone differs from this one at a single base, so this may be a read error. The rearrangement joins TRBV3-1 to TRBJ2-1; 11 nucleotides agree with TRBD2. In germline, CDR1 is LGHDT, CDR2 YNNKEL (reference sequence). The junction had 10 bases not matched to a gene; V was cut back by 1 base and J by 5 bases. The CDR3 runs 18 residues. CDR3 DNA: TGTGCCAGCAGCCAAGTTCGGCTAGCGGGGGGACTGCACAATGAGCAGTTCTTC. It specifies CASSQVRLAGGLHNEQFF.

This clonotype has a count of ten or more. The V call is TRBV28, the J call TRBJ1-1; TRBD1 matches at 11 bases. Germline CDR1 and CDR2: MDHEN and SYDVKM. V trimming: 5 bases; J trimming: 4 bases; junction bases outside the gene matches: 9. This CDR3 is built from 16 residues. The CDR3 is CASSPGTGGSGTEAFF. The CDR3 nucleotides are TGTGCCAGCAGTCCCGGGACAGGGGGATCGGGCACTGAAGCTTTCTTT.

The chain combines TRBV25-1 with TRBJ1-2; D might be TRBD1 (6 bases). Per germline, CDR1 MGHDK and CDR2 SYGVNS. There are 15 residues in the CDR3. Trimming shortened V by 1 base and J by 4 bases, and 13 bases separated the two germline ends. CDR3 loop: CASSESGGRVYGYTF. In DNA form, the CDR3 reads TGTGCCAGCAGTGAATCGGGGGGGCGAGTCTATGGCTACACCTTC.

This clonotype has ten or more counts. The rearrangement links TRBV6-2 or TRBV6-3 to TRBJ2-5; 7 bases align to TRBD2. After removal of 0 bases from V and 4 bases from J, the junction contained 14 bases not matched to a gene. The CDR3 is made up of 18 amino acids. Germline CDR1 is MNHEY and CDR2 is SVGEGT. CDR3 coding DNA: TGTGCCAGCAGTTACTCCATGGCGACTAGCCGGAAACCAGAGACCCAGTACTTC. Translating gives CASSYSMATSRKPETQYF.

In its sample, this clonotype was seen many times. This rearrangement joins TRBV5-1 to TRBJ1-1; D unresolved. V lost 0 bases, J lost 1 base, and 10 bases lay in between. This CDR3 is built from 15 residues. Germline CDR1 reads SGHRS; CDR2 reads YFSETQ. CDR3 amino acids: CASSLVGRQNTEAFF. CDR3 DNA sequence: TGCGCCAGCAGCTTGGTTGGCCGGCAGAACACTGAAGCTTTCTTT.

V usage is TRBV29-1 and J usage is TRBJ2-5; D is undetermined. The V and J ends lost 0 bases and 2 bases respectively, with 13 bases between them. CDR1 is SQVTM and CDR2 is ANQGSEA in the germline V gene. This CDR3 is built from 15 residues. CDR3 loop: CSVEDRYQEQETQYF. The CDR3 DNA is TGCAGCGTTGAAGATCGTTACCAGGAACAAGAGACCCAGTACTTC.

The chain employs TRBV10-3 and TRBJ2-7, with 9 bases aligning to TRBD2. The CDR3 sequence is 14 residues long. V was clipped by 8 bases and J by 4 bases; unmatched bases: 9. Germline V gives CDR1 ENHRY, CDR2 SYGVKD. The CDR3, as DNA: TGTGCCATCCGGGTAGCGGGAGCACAGTACGAGCAGTACTTC. Protein sequence: CAIRVAGAQYEQYF.

At least ten counts were recorded for this clonotype. The J gene is TRBJ1-5, the V gene TRBV7-8; a possible D gene is TRBD1 (5 bases). This CDR3 comprises 15 residues. The germline V and J ends were trimmed by 5 bases and 4 bases, with 15 bases remaining between them. The germline V gene has CDR1 SGHVS and CDR2 FQNEAQ. The CDR3 DNA follows: TGTGCCAGCAGCCGCTCGGGGGGAACAAATCAGCCCCAGCATTTT. It yields the protein CASSRSGGTNQPQHF. The full variable domain, rest sourced from reference TRBV7-8 and TRBJ1-5, is GAGVSQSPRYKVAKRGQDVALRCDPISGHVSLFWYQQALGQGPEFLTYFQNEAQLDKSGLPSDRFFAERPEGSVSTLKIQRTQQEDSAVYLCASSRSGGTNQPQHFGDGTRLSIL.

A few counts support this clonotype. V is TRBV5-1 and J is TRBJ1-5; D is undetermined. V lost 0 bases, J lost 2 bases, and 9 bases lay in between. The CDR3 runs 15 residues. Germline V gene data show CDR1 as SGHRS and CDR2 as YFSETQ. CDR3 in DNA: TGCGCCAGCAGCTTGGAGGGTTTTGGCAATCAGCCCCAGCATTTT. Translating gives CASSLEGFGNQPQHF.

This clonotype was found a few times. V and J are TRBV7-2 and TRBJ2-7, with D maybe TRBD2 (5 bases). V shed 5 bases and J shed 3 bases, with 14 bases lying between them. This CDR3 is built from 14 residues. Germline lookup yields CDR1 SGHTA and CDR2 FQGNSA. The CDR3 DNA sequence: TGTGCCAGCAGCCCCAACCCCGAGGGCTACGAGCAGTACTTC. Amino acid sequence: CASSPNPEGYEQYF. Drawing the rest from reference TRBV7-2 and TRBJ2-7, the complete variable domain is GAGVSQSPSNKVTEKGKDVELRCDPISGHTALYWYRQSLGQGLEFLIYFQGNSAPDKSGLPSDRFSAERTGGSVSTLTIQRTQQEDSAVYLCASSPNPEGYEQYFGPGTRLTVT.

The chain combines TRBV29-1 with TRBJ2-1; 14 bases line up with TRBD2. The CDR3 totals 14 residues. V dropped 7 bases and J dropped 9; count of bases not matched to a gene: 8. Germline lookup yields CDR1 SQVTM and CDR2 ANQGSEA. In DNA, the CDR3 is TGCAGCGGGGTAGGACTAGCGGGAGGTGCTGAGCAGTTCTTC. It yields the protein CSGVGLAGGAEQFF.